This passage covers 21 T cell receptor beta chains from one sample sequenced in a study of T cells expressing NK-cell markers (dated by TCRdb to 2018 to 2020). Receptor amplification or capture employed 5' RACE. The sample was run on an Illumina HiSeq 2000. After the reads were reprocessed by TCRdb, one entry was made per CDR3 protein sequence, with no DNA. This sample's records show hundreds of thousands of distinct CDR3 sequences. Roughly 3.6% of the sample belongs to the ten largest clones. The sequenced sample was blood T cells: a sorted CD56 or NKG2C T cell subset, CD4+ or CD8+ T cells, or bulk PBMC T cells (not recorded which). Source of these receptors: a man younger than 35 in good health. Donor details come from another sample of the same person, matched by shared clones.

The rearrangement uses TRBV29-1 and TRBJ1-4; TCRdb's D call of TRBD1 is untestable without DNA. The length of the CDR3 is 12 residues. Germline V lookup: CDR1 SQVTM, CDR2 ANQGSEA. The CDR3 is CSVLQGDEKLFF.

V and J are TRBV18 and TRBJ1-6. Germline CDR1 is KGHSH and CDR2 is LQKENI. The CDR3 has 15 residues. CDR3 protein: CASSPGLSYNSPLHF. The full variable domain, completed using reference TRBV18 and TRBJ1-6, is NAGVMQNPRHLVRRRGQEARLRCSPMKGHSHVYWYRQLPEEGLKFMVYLQKENIIDESGMPKERFSAEFPKEGPSILRIQQVVRGDSAAYFCASSPGLSYNSPLHFGNGTRLTVT.

V and J are TRBV7-3 and TRBJ2-1; the TCRdb call, TRBD2, lacks DNA for checking. CDR1 and CDR2 (germline): SGHTA, FQGTGA. The CDR3 runs 17 residues. The CDR3 here is CASSQQGDYGLDNEQFF.

V and J are TRBV12-3 or TRBV12-4 and TRBJ2-4; the TCRdb call, TRBD2, lacks DNA for checking. The CDR3 is 19 residues long. The CDR3 sequence is CASSQSSGSGKLAKNIQYF.

The chain carries TRBV5-5 and TRBJ2-3; the TCRdb D gene call, TRBD2, has no DNA to confirm it. The CDR3 extends over 16 amino acids. Germline V gives CDR1 SGHKS, CDR2 YYEKEE (reference sequence). The chain's CDR3 is CASSFSTSGLADTQYF.

This rearrangement joins TRBV5-1 to TRBJ2-3; TCRdb returns TRBD2, unconfirmable since there is no DNA. CDR3 length: 18 residues. Germline assignment: CDR1 SGHRS and CDR2 YFSETQ. The CDR3 loop reads CASSLWTSGNGATDTQYF.

The chain joins TRBV3-1 to TRBJ2-6. The CDR3 has 17 amino acids. The germline V gene has CDR1 LGHDT and CDR2 YNNKEL (reference sequence). The CDR3 loop is CASSQDPRSAGANVLTF.

The J gene is TRBJ1-6, the V gene TRBV28. Germline CDR1 MDHEN, CDR2 SYDVKM. CDR3 length equals 17 residues. The CDR3 sequence: CASSLGLGGHYNSPLHF. The variable domain in full, with the rest retrieved from reference TRBV28 and TRBJ1-6, is DVKVTQSSRYLVKRTGEKVFLECVQDMDHENMFWYRQDPGLGLRLIYFSYDVKMKEKGDIPEGYSVSREKKERFSLILESASTNQTSMYLCASSLGLGGHYNSPLHFGNGTRLTVT.

The genes are TRBV12-3 or TRBV12-4 and TRBJ2-4; the TCRdb D gene call, TRBD2, has no DNA to confirm it. The CDR3 is 15 amino acids. The CDR3 protein is CASSTLAGAKNIQYF.

J is TRBJ2-7 and V is TRBV18. There are 14 residues in the CDR3. CDR1 is KGHSH and CDR2 is LQKENI in the germline V gene. The CDR3 here is CASSQVATDYEQYF. The variable domain in full, completed from reference TRBV18 and TRBJ2-7, reads NAGVMQNPRHLVRRRGQEARLRCSPMKGHSHVYWYRQLPEEGLKFMVYLQKENIIDESGMPKERFSAEFPKEGPSILRIQQVVRGDSAAYFCASSQVATDYEQYFGPGTRLTVT.

This chain joins TRBV12-3 or TRBV12-4 and TRBJ2-5; the TRBD2 assignment by TCRdb is unverifiable without DNA. The CDR3 is 13 residues long. The CDR3 sequence: CASRLELSETQYF.

V usage is TRBV6-1 and J usage is TRBJ2-3; TCRdb selects TRBD1, and the lack of DNA leaves this call unchecked. The CDR3 has 14 residues. Germline V gives CDR1 MNHNS, CDR2 SASEGT. CDR3 amino acids: CASSGFSPLDTQYF.

J is TRBJ2-5 and V is TRBV15; TCRdb calls TRBD1, which cannot be checked without DNA. Germline assignment: CDR1 LNHNV and CDR2 YYDKDF (reference sequence). This CDR3 has 15 residues. This CDR3 is CATSTGQGYQETQYF. The full variable domain, rest sourced from reference TRBV15 and TRBJ2-5, is DAMVIQNPRYQVTQFGKPVTLSCSQTLNHNVMYWYQQKSSQAPKLLFHYYDKDFNNEADTPDNFQSRRPNTSFCFLDIRSPGLGDTAMYLCATSTGQGYQETQYFGPGTRLLVL.

This rearrangement joins TRBV30 to TRBJ2-1; checking the TCRdb D call of TRBD2 is not possible without DNA. CDR1 and CDR2 (germline): GTSNPN, SVGIG (reference sequence). CDR3 length: 13 residues. This CDR3 is CAWDRTARGEQFF.

The V call is TRBV7-2, the J call TRBJ2-1; TCRdb designates TRBD2, a call that cannot be tested without DNA. The CDR3 is 17 amino acids. Germline values: CDR1 SGHTA, CDR2 FQGNSA. This CDR3 is CASSLAGAGGTYNEQFF.

The rearrangement joins TRBV5-1 to TRBJ2-2; as DNA is missing, the TRBD2 call by TCRdb cannot be tested. The germline CDR1 and CDR2 sequences are SGHRS and YFSETQ. The CDR3 contains 15 residues. The CDR3 region is CASSLSLADTGELFF. The full variable domain, in which reference TRBV5-1 and TRBJ2-2 provide the parts outside the CDR3, is KAGVTQTPRYLIKTRGQQVTLSCSPISGHRSVSWYQQTPGQGLQFLFEYFSETQRNKGNFPGRFSGRQFSNSRSEMNVSTLELGDSALYLCASSLSLADTGELFFGEGSRLTVL.

V gene TRBV20-1 combines with J gene TRBJ2-1; TCRdb returns TRBD2, unconfirmable since there is no DNA. The CDR3 extends over 15 amino acids. Germline CDR1 is DFQATT and CDR2 is SNEGSKA (reference sequence). The CDR3 loop reads CSARDRVRGGNEQFF.

The chain recombines TRBV10-3 with TRBJ2-1; the D gene TCRdb calls, TRBD1, cannot be checked with no DNA. CDR1 ENHRY and CDR2 SYGVKD come from the germline V gene. The CDR3 is 17 amino acids. CDR3: CAISLQGRRNSYNEQFF.

This rearrangement joins TRBV7-8 to TRBJ2-1; TCRdb returns TRBD2, unconfirmable since there is no DNA. This CDR3 is built from 16 residues. Per the germline V gene, CDR1 is SGHVS and CDR2 is FQNEAQ. The CDR3 sequence: CASSPRETSSYNEQFF.

The genes are TRBV10-3 and TRBJ1-1; with no DNA, the TCRdb D assignment of TRBD1 cannot be verified. The CDR3 totals 16 residues. Germline lookup yields CDR1 ENHRY and CDR2 SYGVKD. CDR3 protein: CAISNRDSDMNTEAFF.

V is TRBV29-1 and J is TRBJ1-4; TCRdb reports TRBD1, a call that lacks DNA to check it against. Germline V CDR1 and CDR2: SQVTM, ANQGSEA. This CDR3 comprises 15 residues. CDR3 protein: CSAWTGSGTNEKLFF. Based on the CDR3 plus reference TRBV29-1 and TRBJ1-4, the full variable domain is SAVISQKPSRDICQRGTSLTIQCQVDSQVTMMFWYRQQPGQSLTLIATANQGSEATYESGFVIDKFPISRPNLTFSTLTVSNMSPEDSSIYLCSAWTGSGTNEKLFFGSGTQLSVL.